This TCR beta chain was documented in a study of CD8 T cells in ankylosing spondylitis. Study-wide results and caveats: As for the disease-linked clones, they showed a CD8+ phenotype and occurred at relatively low frequencies in peripheral blood. A subset of motif variants has previously been described in the synovial fluid and blood of reactive arthritis. About 8 highly homologous variants made up a TCR beta motif, and this motif appeared characteristic of ankylosing spondylitis blood.

This clonotype has more than one count but fewer than ten. Its antigen is still unknown. For TCR beta, libraries came from quantitative 5'-RACE with molecular barcodes. From the 5' RACE reads, TCRdb called clonotypes with MiXCR, one entry per CDR3 protein. The sample contains 250,000 to 300,000 distinct CDR3 sequences, 20% of which appear only once. The TCR comes from a male donor with ankylosing spondylitis or in good health (not recorded which). The specimen sequenced was blood, either unsorted or a sorted T cell fraction (not recorded which).

The CDR3 DNA is TGCAGTGCTAGGCGGGGACTAGCGGTAACAGATACGCAGTATTTT. This codes for CSARRGLAVTDTQYF. This chain connects TRBV20-1 to TRBJ2-3; 11 nucleotides agree with TRBD2. V was pared by 3 bases and J by 3 bases, with 5 bases of the junction left unmatched. Germline CDR1 is DFQATT and CDR2 is SNEGSKA (reference sequence). The length of the CDR3 is 15 residues.